This T cell receptor (beta chain) was documented in a study of PD-L1 blockade in urothelial cancer (dated by TCRdb to about 2017). As for the study more broadly: Therapy was started in the mid-2010s for all patients, and atezolizumab 1,200 mg was administered intravenously every 3 weeks. About 85% of the roughly 29 patients were identified as males with urothelial cancer of bladder origin, and a prior smoking history was reported by 18 of 29 patients. Patients had an ECOG performance status of 0 or 1 and had received between 0 and 3 prior chemotherapy regimens. Blood samples were analyzed at two time points: 3 weeks after treatment start (second dose) and 6 weeks after treatment start. A median of roughly 140,000 T cells and 65,000 to 90,000 unique TCRs was obtained from blood samples, and a median clonality of about 0.08 was observed. An exploratory multi-omic analysis was conducted of the somatic, immune and clinical correlates of response to PD-L1 blockade with atezolizumab in urothelial cancer. Pretreatment tumor samples and matched peripheral blood, collected serially before and after atezolizumab treatment, underwent TCR sequencing. Durable clinical benefit meant progression-free survival longer than 6 months, and TCR features were also tested against progression-free and overall survival. Whole exome sequencing and RNA sequencing of pretreatment tumors were performed alongside TCR sequencing in the same patients. About 10 patients achieved durable clinical benefit and about 22 did not. Pretreatment blood TCR-seq was available for about 27 patients, at least one posttreatment blood collection was obtained for some 24 patients, and tumor TCR-seq was available for some 24 patients. Beyond this particular receptor, the publication reports: A pretreatment peripheral blood TCR clonality below the median was linked to improved progression-free and overall survival. Among patients with durable benefit, tumor-associated TCR clones showed greater expansion in peripheral blood 3 weeks after treatment started (n ≈ 21, p = 0.022). Because of the small sample size (n ≈ 27) and the many exploratory analyses performed, the results are intended to be regarded as hypothesis-generating.

Synthetic TCR analog templates were spiked into each PCR to estimate absolute template abundance from read counts. Using the immunoSEQ assay, TCRbeta CDR3 regions were amplified from genomic DNA with bias-controlled V and J gene primers. Sequencing of rearranged TCRbeta segments was performed at approximately 20X coverage. The source study handled its data this way. Sequencing errors were corrected by clustering and CDR3s were annotated against IMGT to assign V, D and J genes. Downstream analyses used only productive TCRbeta rearrangements and left out out-of-frame or stop-codon sequences. To compute clonality, Shannon entropy was normalized by the log of the number of unique productive sequences and then subtracted from one. Clones differing between time points or between blood and tumor were identified by Fisher's exact test with Benjamini-Hochberg correction at adjusted p below 0.01. TCRdb holds this immuneACCESS table with in-frame rearrangements only. Some clones are missing; in checked studies, unresolved V genes explain under half, and the rest has no known cause. The V and J calls and clone size were taken over from that table, and D and trimming were inferred from the DNA. The sample includes 50,000 or so clones, with approximately 75% observed a single time. More than 3.5% of the sample goes to the ten largest clones.

V was cut back by 6 bases and J by 4 bases, leaving a gap of 16 bases between them. CDR1 MDHEN and CDR2 SYDVKM were looked up in the germline V gene. There are 15 amino acids in the CDR3, from cysteine to phenylalanine inclusive. Solely the CDR3 DNA is kept, with 45 bases framed from the first base. The cohort comprised 30 or so patients with locally advanced or metastatic urothelial carcinoma treated at Memorial Sloan Kettering on a trial protocol. Peripheral blood mononuclear cells were collected pretreatment and during treatment, with between 1 and 8 total time points obtained per patient. The Qiagen DNeasy Blood extraction kit was used to purify genomic DNA from total PBMCs and tumor samples. PBMCs were collected pretreatment and during treatment, and were isolated and stored as previously described. In the case of this clone: The target of this receptor is not known. Base qualities are not recorded, but no much larger clone differs from it by a single base.

This specimen consisted of PBMCs, obtained around atezolizumab (anti-PD-L1) treatment. The V and J genes are TRBV28 and TRBJ2-1; a tentative D match to TRBD1 spans 6 bases. The source of this sequence is a man aged 65 to 85 with urothelial cancer. The DNA sequence is TGTGCCAGCAGAAGTTTAGGAACAGGGTACAATGAGCAGTTCTTC. It specifies CASRSLGTGYNEQFF. With the rest looked up from the reference TRBV28 and TRBJ2-1 genes rather than sequenced, the full variable domain is DVKVTQSSRYLVKRTGEKVFLECVQDMDHENMFWYRQDPGLGLRLIYFSYDVKMKEKGDIPEGYSVSREKKERFSLILESASTNQTSMYLCASRSLGTGYNEQFFGPGTRLTVL.